The entry below gives a single T cell receptor (beta chain) sequence along with its context. As defined, naive CD8 cells were CD45RO-negative and positively selected for CCR7, with terminally differentiated effector memory CD45RA+ cells excluded. This sample is drawn from a study of shared clonotypes between healthy human individuals. Here immunoSEQ multiplex PCR was the method, and the copy in TCRdb shows in-frame clones only, minus some. The sample includes under 600,000 clones, more than 95% of them seen just once. This CDR3 has 14 amino acids. With 10 bases removed from V and 1 base from J, the gap between germline ends came to 14 bases. The V gene's germline CDR1 is MNHEY and CDR2 SMNVEV (reference sequence).

The sequenced sample consisted of naive CD8+ T cells sorted from blood. The rearrangement links TRBV27 to TRBJ2-1; D gene uncertain. This receptor was taken from a man younger than 40 in good health. CDR3 sequence: CATTRSGSYNEQFF. The CDR3 nucleotides are TGTGCCACCACGAGGTCGGGTTCCTACAATGAGCAGTTCTTC.